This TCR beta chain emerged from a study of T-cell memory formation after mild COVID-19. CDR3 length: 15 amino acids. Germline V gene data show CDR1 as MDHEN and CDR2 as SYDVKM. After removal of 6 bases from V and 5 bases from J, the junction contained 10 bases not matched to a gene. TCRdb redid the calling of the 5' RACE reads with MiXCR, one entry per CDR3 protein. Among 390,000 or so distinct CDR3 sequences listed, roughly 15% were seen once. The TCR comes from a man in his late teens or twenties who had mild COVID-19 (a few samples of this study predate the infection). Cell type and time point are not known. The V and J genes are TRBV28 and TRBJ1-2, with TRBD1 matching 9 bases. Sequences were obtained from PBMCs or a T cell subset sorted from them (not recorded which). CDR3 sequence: CASRETGGAWYGYTF. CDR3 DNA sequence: TGTGCCAGCAGAGAAACAGGGGGCGCCTGGTATGGCTACACCTTC.